The entry that follows covers one T cell receptor beta chain sequence. TCRdb's copy holds only in-frame clones and misses some; the assay was immunoSEQ multiplex PCR. The sample lists about 80,000 clones, roughly 87% occurring once. This specimen comes from a study of PD-L1 blockade in urothelial cancer. Across the whole study: Each patient had 0 to 3 earlier chemotherapy regimens.

The germline V gene encodes CDR1 ENHRY and CDR2 SYGVKD. This CDR3 has 19 residues. V gave up 1 base and J gave up 2 bases; unmatched junction bases: 12. The sequences come from PBMCs, collected around atezolizumab (anti-PD-L1) treatment. The clonotype originates from a woman in her seventies with urothelial cancer. The chain couples TRBV10-3 to TRBJ2-7; 12 bases align to TRBD2. The CDR3 sequence: CAISELGGTSGWGTYEQYF. In DNA, the CDR3 is TGTGCCATCAGTGAGTTAGGCGGGACTAGCGGGTGGGGGACCTACGAGCAGTACTTC.